These 15 T cell receptor beta chains came from one sample sequenced in a study of T cells in Graves' hyperthyroidism and ophthalmopathy. Template material for amplifying TCR beta CDR3 regions consisted of RNA transcripts. The HTBI set primed first-round TCR CDR3 RT-PCR. TCRdb reprocessed the multiplex PCR reads via MiXCR and lists one record per CDR3 protein. The table shows approximately 480,000 distinct CDR3 sequences, with less than 25% occurring only once. The sample consisted of blood. Every receptor here comes from a man aged 18 to 29 with Graves' hyperthyroidism.

This clonotype was seen ten or more times. The rearrangement links TRBV4-1 to TRBJ1-5, with D uncertain. Germline V gives CDR1 MGHRA, CDR2 YSYEKL. The CDR3 sequence is 15 residues long. Trimming removed 7 bases from V and 0 bases from J, with 13 bases in between. CDR3 sequence reads: CASNYDTYSNQPQHF. The CDR3, as DNA: TGCGCCAGCAACTATGACACGTATAGCAATCAGCCCCAGCATTTT.

The rearrangement links TRBV29-1 to TRBJ2-5; D gene ambiguous. CDR1 and CDR2 from the germline V gene are SQVTM and ANQGSEA. V dropped 4 bases and J dropped 4 bases, with 13 bases sitting between them. The CDR3 totals 13 residues. CDR3 in DNA: TGCAGCGTTGCCCCAGTCGGGCCAGAGACCCAGTACTTC. As protein: CSVAPVGPETQYF.

This clonotype was counted a few times. V gene TRBV2 combines with J gene TRBJ2-3; the D gene is possibly TRBD1 (6 bases). Germline CDR1 SNHLY, CDR2 FYNNEI. V was shortened by 2 bases and J by 4 bases, with 10 bases between the two germline ends. The CDR3 covers 14 residues. CDR3 amino acids: CASSENRAADTQYF. The CDR3 coding sequence is TGTGCCAGCAGTGAAAACAGGGCAGCAGATACGCAGTATTTT.

This clonotype was recorded at least ten times. The gene calls are TRBV11-2 and TRBJ2-7; tentative D call: TRBD1 (5 bases). The CDR3 sequence is 14 residues long. The V end was cut by 6 bases, the J end by 3 bases, with 15 bases between. The germline V gene has CDR1 SGHAT and CDR2 FQNNGV. The CDR3 is CASSSLGQFYEQYF. The CDR3, as DNA: TGTGCCAGCAGTTCCCTGGGGCAGTTCTACGAGCAGTACTTC.

This clonotype appeared a few times. The chain recombines TRBV19 with TRBJ1-1; perhaps TRBD1 as D (6 bases). Trimming cost V 3 bases and J 4 bases, with 15 bases left between them. Looked up from germline, CDR1 is LNHDA and CDR2 is SQIVND (reference sequence). The CDR3 length is 15 residues. CDR3 sequence: CASSILSQGITEAFF. The CDR3 nucleotides read TGTGCCAGTAGTATCCTAAGTCAGGGGATCACTGAAGCTTTCTTT. The full variable domain, in which reference TRBV19 and TRBJ1-1 provide the parts outside the CDR3, is DGGITQSPKYLFRKEGQNVTLSCEQNLNHDAMYWYRQDPGQGLRLIYYSQIVNDFQKGDIAEGYSVSREKKESFPLTVTSAQKNPTAFYLCASSILSQGITEAFFGQGTRLTVV.

In this sample, this clonotype turned up a few times. The chain has TRBV12-3 or TRBV12-4 and TRBJ1-1; 10 bases are shared with TRBD1. The CDR3 spans 15 residues. V trimming: 6 bases; J trimming: 4 bases; junction bases outside the gene matches: 8. This chain's CDR3 is CASRRQGARGTEAFF. Here the CDR3 DNA reads TGTGCCAGCAGACGACAGGGGGCGCGGGGCACTGAAGCTTTCTTT.

This clonotype was recorded at least ten times. This chain uses TRBV12-3 or TRBV12-4 with TRBJ1-1; no clear D gene. V gave up 2 bases and J gave up 2 bases, with 12 bases separating them. The CDR3 sequence is 15 residues long. The CDR3 bases are TGTGCCAGCAGTTTACGGGAGATCGAAAACACTGAAGCTTTCTTT. It yields the protein CASSLREIENTEAFF.

This rearrangement joins TRBV19 to TRBJ1-2; D gene uncertain. This CDR3 comprises 14 residues. Germline V CDR1 and CDR2: LNHDA, SQIVND (reference sequence). V lost 3 bases and J lost 4, with 12 bases in between. CDR3 loop: CASSIFLGSYGYTF. The CDR3 coding sequence is TGTGCCAGTAGTATCTTTCTGGGATCCTATGGCTACACCTTC.

The J gene is TRBJ1-1, the V gene TRBV6-2 or TRBV6-3; no clear D gene. Trimming took 6 bases from V and 1 from J, leaving 18 bases between them. Germline CDR1 reads MNHEY; CDR2 reads SVGEGT. CDR3 length: 16 residues. The CDR3 DNA sequence: TGTGCCAGCAGCCGTTTCCCCCTTGACTGGAACACTGAAGCTTTCTTT. Its protein is CASSRFPLDWNTEAFF.

This clonotype was counted only a few times. The missing conserved phenylalanine or tryptophan at the end of this CDR3 makes a read error likely. The chain recombines TRBV6-2 or TRBV6-3 with TRBJ1-2; D is undetermined. Germline V gene sequence: CDR1 MNHEY, CDR2 SVGEGT. This CDR3 comprises 13 residues. This chain's CDR3 is CASSYSRTYGYTC. The CDR3 DNA sequence: TGTGCCAGCAGCTACTCACGGACCTATGGCTACACCTGC.

V gene TRBV12-5 combines with J gene TRBJ2-7; D gene unclear. The CDR3 extends over 12 amino acids. Trimming left V 5 bases short and J 6 bases short, with 11 bases between. Germline V gene sequence: CDR1 LGHNT, CDR2 FRNRAP. CDR3 sequence reads: CASGAPEFEQYF. CDR3 coding DNA: TGTGCTAGTGGTGCCCCGGAGTTCGAGCAGTACTTC.

The chain combines TRBV29-1 with TRBJ2-5; 8 bases match TRBD1. V gave up 3 bases and J gave up 9 bases; unmatched junction bases: 9. There are 13 residues in the CDR3. CDR1 and CDR2 from the germline V gene are SQVTM and ANQGSEA. The CDR3 region has the DNA TGCAGCGTTGACCCACAGGGGGATTTGGCCCAGTACTTC. It codes for CSVDPQGDLAQYF.

The chain combines TRBV11-2 with TRBJ1-1; D unresolved. Germline lookup yields CDR1 SGHAT and CDR2 FQNNGV. There are 17 residues in the CDR3. Between the trimmed V and J ends, which lost 4 bases and 4 bases, there was a span of 22 bases. DNA of the CDR3: TGTGCCAGCAGCTACCATCCTTCAGGTGCCCTAATCACTGAAGCTTTCTTT. It yields the protein CASSYHPSGALITEAFF.

This clonotype appeared a few times. The chain carries TRBV4-1 and TRBJ1-2; D is unresolved. This CDR3 spans 15 amino acids. Trimming removed 4 bases from V and 0 bases from J, with 12 bases in between. In germline, CDR1 is MGHRA, CDR2 YSYEKL. The CDR3 DNA is TGCGCCAGCAGCCTCGCCGACACGTCTAACTATGGCTACACCTTC. Translated, it gives CASSLADTSNYGYTF.

This clonotype was seen once. One end of the junction varies from germline; a read error may be responsible. The chain joins TRBV12-5 to TRBJ1-1; no clear D gene. There are 14 residues in the CDR3. From germline, CDR1 is LGHNT and CDR2 FRNRAP. The CDR3 sequence: CASGLVTMNTDAFF. CDR3 DNA sequence: TGTGCTAGTGGTTTGGTTACGATGAACACTGATGCTTTCTTT.